This T cell receptor (beta chain) was observed in a study of cytomegalovirus exposure and HLA in healthy donors. The study ran its PCR with 60 Vbeta and 13 Jbeta primers. The repertoire was sequenced with immunoSEQ multiplex PCR; TCRdb's copy has only in-frame clones and lacks some. The sample has 85,000 to 110,000 clones, and its top ten clones hold about 3%. V lost 4 bases, J lost 5 bases, and 12 bases lay in between. The CDR3 totals 13 residues. Germline V gives CDR1 SGHDT, CDR2 YYEEEE. General study findings and limits: A later analysis reported that several of the most significant clusters appeared to be linked to common viral pathogens, among them Epstein-Barr virus. Generally TCR sequences proved uncommon, though certain public TCRs appeared in numerous donors. In vitro work confirmed that three CMV-associated chains recognize CMV antigens. In most subjects, TCR beta sequences reportedly gave accurate predictions of HLA-A and HLA-B alleles.

Comments on this clone: Its antigen is unidentified.

This TCR was recovered from a man in his forties in good health and CMV-seronegative. Sequenced sample: PBMCs. The chain combines TRBV5-6 with TRBJ2-5; unclear D gene. The CDR3 here is CASSRRVGETQYF. CDR3 nucleotide sequence: TGTGCCAGCAGCCGACGGGTCGGTGAGACCCAGTACTTC. The variable domain in full, with the rest retrieved from reference TRBV5-6 and TRBJ2-5, is DAGVTQSPTHLIKTRGQQVTLRCSPKSGHDTVSWYQQALGQGPQFIFQYYEEEERQRGNFPDRFSGHQFPNYSSELNVNALLLGDSALYLCASSRRVGETQYFGPGTRLLVL.